The present T cell receptor (beta chain) was sequenced within a study of a mutant IDH1 vaccine in newly diagnosed glioma. Study context: Patients under treatment included about 62% males and about 40% females and had a mean age of around 40 years. Standard pretreatment was either radiotherapy, temozolomide, or, for most, radiochemotherapy with temozolomide.

Time point given: baseline, week 1 (first vaccination visit). The treatment here: pre-vaccination baseline after standard-of-care therapy. Each donor presented with a new WHO grade 3 or 4 astrocytoma that tested IDH1-mutant and showed ATRX loss. The data were produced by immunoSEQ multiplex PCR, yet TCRdb's version contains in-frame clones alone and is incomplete. Of around 89,000 clones listed, 83% are singletons. Broader study findings: Roughly 93% of patients showed vaccine-induced immune responses across multiple MHC alleles.

Trimming shortened V by 0 bases and J by 5 bases, and 10 bases separated the two germline ends. CDR1 and CDR2 (germline): SGHAT, FQNNGV. CDR3 length: 14 amino acids. As to this clone: Its antigen remains unknown.

The chain combines TRBV11-2 with TRBJ2-5; D is unresolved. The receptor was isolated from a woman aged 50 to 60 with glioma. The specimen was PBMCs, collected from a glioma patient treated with radiotherapy, temozolomide or both. For the CDR3, the DNA is TGTGCCAGCAGCTTAGATCGGATGAGTGAGACCCAGTACTTC. Translated, it gives CASSLDRMSETQYF.